The subject of this entry is one T cell receptor (beta chain). There is no known antigen for this receptor. Base qualities are not recorded, but no much larger clone differs from it by a single base. This sample is part of a study of cytotoxic CD8 clonotypes in ibrutinib-treated CLL (dated by TCRdb to about 2021). In terms of the full investigation: The cohort was composed of about a dozen relapsed/refractory and 15 treatment-naive patients; IGHV unmutated status was identified in some 17 patients. Partial responses were observed in 24 patients and complete responses in 2; after a median follow-up of around 68 months, remission was maintained in about 15 patients and progression was observed in some twelve. Response samples were obtained after a median of roughly 13 months of treatment, with a range of roughly 6 to 40 months. On average, each sample yielded 255,043 productive templates and 94,082 productive rearrangements. Of the 85 to 95 participants in the trial, about two dozen had longitudinal samples available. Cryopreserved peripheral blood mononuclear cells were obtained before treatment, at response, and at either sustained remission or disease progression. Patients were still on ibrutinib when every remission and progressive disease sample was collected. Overall study results and their limits: At baseline, clonality was higher than in age-matched healthy donors and showed a strong correlation with circulating CD8+ T-cell counts. Sampling times were not matched between sustained-remission and progressing patients, and lymph node repertoires were not studied. Public clonotypes were rare and either shrank or stayed stable during treatment, and the rise in clonality at ibrutinib response reflected expansion of private clonotypes. Clonality rose at ibrutinib response, remained stable during sustained remission, and dropped back toward baseline at progression.

The sample's time point label is to be understood as: about a year on ibrutinib. For TCR beta library preparation, 1.5 to 2 micrograms of genomic DNA were extracted from the cryopreserved PBMCs. Longitudinal blood samples from CLL patients on ibrutinib monotherapy were analyzed using high-throughput TCR beta sequencing. The patients took part in an open-label, single-center phase 2 trial of ibrutinib monotherapy. A MiSeq instrument was used for deep resolution sequencing, which targeted depths ranging from 1 in 1 million up to 1 in 200,000 T cells, with coverage averaging 10x for each clonotype. The immunoSEQ hsTCRB Kit was used to generate TCR beta libraries. As for the original processing: Data were analyzed with ImmunoSEQ Data Assistant and ImmunoSEQ Analyzer, with V, D and J genes assigned per IMGT definitions. Clonality, with values ranging from 0 to 1, was calculated as one minus the normalized Shannon entropy of productive rearrangement frequencies. Only overrepresented clonotypes making up at least 0.05% of each patient's repertoire were included in the public clonotype analysis. About twelve repertoires from age-matched healthy donors, obtained from immuneACCESS, served as clonality controls. TCRdb obtained this table from immuneACCESS and retained in-frame rearrangements with V and J assigned. These tables miss some clones; where compared with another copy, unresolved V genes account for less than half of the shortfall, and the remainder is unexplained. V, J and clone size are taken as reported in that table, and D and trimming were inferred from the DNA itself. The sample table holds 150,000 or so clones, of which 81% were seen once. The ten largest clones capture around 2% of the sample.

Specimen: PBMCs, collected after 12 months of ibrutinib treatment. This TCR came from a human donor with chronic lymphocytic leukemia.

The DNA reads as follows: TGCAGCGTCGTGGGGGCGGCCGGGGAGCTGTTTTTT. Translated, this is CSVVGAAGELFF. Here the chain combines TRBV29-1 and TRBJ2-2, with TRBD1 as a weak D call on 6 bases. Relative to germline, V is 6 bases shorter and J is 6 bases shorter, with 11 bases between their ends. Measured from the cysteine to the phenylalanine, the CDR3 is 12 residues long. Only the CDR3 DNA stays, 36 bases, in frame from base 1. The germline V gene gives CDR1 as SQVTM and CDR2 as ANQGSEA.